This T cell receptor (beta chain) appears in the sequencing data of a study of T cell repertoires in cytomegalovirus infection. Turning to the study itself: Recently described HLA-C-restricted plus well-studied HLA-B-restricted CMV epitopes were used. Both a matching HLA type and CMV infection were indicated by public TCR beta signatures.

The V gene's germline CDR1 is MGHRA and CDR2 YSYEKL. With 4 bases removed from V and 5 bases from J, the gap between germline ends came to 17 bases. CDR3 length: 15 residues. One entry per CDR3 protein, called by TCRdb with MiXCR from the reads. The profile shows under 150,000 distinct CDR3 sequences, under 35% of them singletons. A note on this clonotype: Its antigen is currently unknown.

Whole-study results and caveats: CMV-specific TCR beta clonotypes restricted by HLA-C were the ones dominating the ex vivo response. Cumulative frequency of public TCR beta families picked out carriers of CMV plus the relevant HLA.

This sample comprised CD8+ T cells from cultured PBMCs, obtained from culture after CMV antigen stimulation. The chain employs TRBV4-1 and TRBJ1-1; D gene uncertain. This TCR came from a human donor in good health (CMV status not recorded). Some clones in this sample may be carry-over from other donors' samples. CDR3 sequence reads: CASSPSGGSVTEAFF. CDR3 nucleotides: TGCGCCAGCAGCCCCTCGGGAGGGTCGGTGACTGAAGCTTTCTTT.